This T cell receptor beta chain was found in a study of neurological immune-mediated disorders. The sample holds many counts of this clonotype. Antigen specificity is unknown. Overall study findings and caveats: No sharing of CDR3 amino acid sequences was observed among expanded clones across subjects, suggesting private repertoires in all groups.

Over 160 million TCR-beta sequences from 15-18 subjects were obtained in each sequencing run. TCRdb passed the 5' RACE reads through MiXCR, listing each CDR3 protein once. Among tens of thousands of distinct CDR3 sequences, 13% to 15% were seen once, and the ten largest hold over 25%. CDR1 and CDR2 from the germline V gene are MNHEY and SMNVEV (reference sequence). V was cut by 6 bases and J by 2 bases, with 10 bases left in between. The CDR3 has 14 residues. The chain carries TRBV27 and TRBJ1-4; D call uncertain. The TCR comes from a woman between 50 and 59 years old with HTLV-1-associated myelopathy (HAM/TSP). The sequenced sample was PBMCs. CDR3 in DNA: TGTGCCAGCAGCGAGTTGGCCACTAATGAAAAACTGTTTTTT. Translating it yields CASSELATNEKLFF.